This TCR beta chain was sequenced in a study of CD8 T cells in ankylosing spondylitis. Comment on this clonotype: The antigen remains unidentified.

By quantitative 5'-RACE with molecular barcodes, the TCR beta libraries were made. TCRdb re-analysed the 5' RACE reads in MiXCR, keeping a single row per CDR3 protein. The sample records approximately 300,000 distinct CDR3 sequences, 20% to 25% being singletons. Study results and caveats: What appeared characteristic of ankylosing spondylitis blood was a TCR beta motif of fewer than ten highly homologous variants. A subset of motif variants has previously been described in the synovial fluid and blood of reactive arthritis. The authors found the disease-linked clones to be CD8+ and relatively rare in peripheral blood.

Sequencing input: blood, either unsorted or a sorted T cell fraction (not recorded which). This sequence originates from a female donor with ankylosing spondylitis or in good health (not recorded which).

The CDR3 protein is CASSSRQSNSPLHF. The DNA for the CDR3 is TGTGCCAGCAGTAGCCGACAGAGTAATTCACCCCTCCACTTT. V and J are TRBV25-1 and TRBJ1-6, with D possibly being TRBD1 (5 bases). The CDR3 is 14 residues long. Trimming removed 5 bases from V and 6 bases from J, with 11 bases in between. CDR1 is MGHDK, CDR2 SYGVNS, per germline.